This T cell receptor (beta chain) is drawn from a study of blood T cell repertoires in COVID-19. Study background: Samples of COVID-19 (acute and convalescent) were obtained from the United States, Italy and Spain. In each case, the material was cDNA or gDNA derived from T cells, B-cell-depleted T cells, or PBMCs.

CDR1 and CDR2 from the germline V gene are MNHEY and SVGAGI. Trimming pared 8 bases from V and 3 bases from J, leaving 14 bases between. The CDR3 contains 13 residues. The Seattle patients, enrolled during active infection, were followed longitudinally. Measured with immunoSEQ multiplex PCR; TCRdb has only the in-frame clones, and not every one. The sample consists of about 420,000 clones, 80% to 90% of them appearing once. The sample taken for sequencing was peripheral blood. The sequence came from a man between 18 and 29 years old with COVID-19, enrolled during active disease. This rearrangement joins TRBV6-5 to TRBJ2-7; no reliable D call. Here the CDR3 DNA reads TGTGCCAGCGTTCGAGACTTAAACTACGAGCAGTACTTC. Amino acid sequence: CASVRDLNYEQYF.